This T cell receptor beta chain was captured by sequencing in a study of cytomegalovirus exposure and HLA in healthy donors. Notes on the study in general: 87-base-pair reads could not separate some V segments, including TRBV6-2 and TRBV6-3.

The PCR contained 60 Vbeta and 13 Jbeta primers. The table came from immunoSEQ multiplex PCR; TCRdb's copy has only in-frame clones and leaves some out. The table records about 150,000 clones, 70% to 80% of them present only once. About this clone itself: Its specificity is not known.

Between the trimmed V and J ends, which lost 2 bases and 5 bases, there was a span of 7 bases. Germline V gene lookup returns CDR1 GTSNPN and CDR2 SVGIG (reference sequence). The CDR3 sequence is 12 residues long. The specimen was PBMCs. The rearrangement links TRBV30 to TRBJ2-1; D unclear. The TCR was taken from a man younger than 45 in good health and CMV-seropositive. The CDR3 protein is CAWSLTNNEQFF. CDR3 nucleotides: TGTGCCTGGAGTCTTACTAACAATGAGCAGTTCTTC.